This record looks at one T cell receptor (beta chain) sequence and its context. This entry comes from a study of cytomegalovirus exposure and HLA in healthy donors. PCR primers comprised 60 Vbeta and 13 Jbeta primers. Generated by immunoSEQ multiplex PCR, the TCRdb table keeps only in-frame clones and is missing some. The sample lists some 110,000 clones, 79% occurring once. This CDR3 comprises 16 residues. Germline loops: CDR1 SEHNR, CDR2 FQNEAQ (reference sequence). Trimming cost V 2 bases and J 0 bases, with 10 bases left between them. This clonotype was obtained from a man aged 25 to 40 in good health and CMV-seropositive. Sequenced input: PBMCs. V and J are TRBV7-9 and TRBJ1-4, with a possible D match to TRBD1 (5 bases). CDR3 in amino acids: CASSLRAGATNEKLFF. CDR3 bases: TGTGCCAGCAGCTTACGGGCGGGGGCAACTAATGAAAAACTGTTTTTT.